The 20 T cell receptor beta chains listed next were all sequenced from one sample in a study of shared clonotypes between healthy human individuals (dated by TCRdb to the early 2020s). The method was the immunoSEQ multiplex PCR assay. The table was pulled from immuneACCESS by TCRdb, which kept in-frame rearrangements only. Such tables lose some clones; where checked, under half of the loss comes from unresolved V genes, and the rest has no known cause. This sample gives 550,000 to 600,000 clones in total; 95% to 98% of them show up just once. The ten most abundant clones make up more than 0.3% of the sample. For the CD8 naive samples, CD45RO-negative cells were positively selected for CCR7, yielding a CD45RA+CCR7+ population from which TemRA cells were excluded. Sequenced input: naive CD8+ T cells sorted from blood. The meaning of the sample's cell subset or site label: CD45RA+CCR7+. The receptors stem from a man under 40 in good health.

V usage is TRBV4-1 and J usage is TRBJ2-1; 8 bases align to TRBD1. CDR3 size: 16 residues. The germline V gene has CDR1 MGHRA and CDR2 YSYEKL. V lost 4 bases, J lost 8 bases, and 13 bases stayed unmatched. CDR3 DNA sequence: TGCGCCAGCAGCCCCCATGGGGCAGGGGGCAAGGATGAGCAGTTCTTC. Translation: CASSPHGAGGKDEQFF.

This sequence joins TRBV5-1 and TRBJ1-1; maybe TRBD1 (5 bases). Germline CDR1 reads SGHRS; CDR2 reads YFSETQ. This CDR3 comprises 15 residues. The V end lost 0 bases, the J end lost 4 bases, and 13 bases lay between the germline ends. CDR3 nucleotide sequence: TGCGCCAGCAGCTTGGCCCAGGGTTCTAGCACTGAAGCTTTCTTT. Translated, it gives CASSLAQGSSTEAFF.

The chain combines TRBV4-1 with TRBJ2-7; D remains ambiguous. Germline V gene data show CDR1 as MGHRA and CDR2 as YSYEKL. The V end was cut by 0 bases, the J end by 4 bases, with 7 bases between. This CDR3 contains 13 residues. CDR3 amino acids: CASSQDKGYEQYF. The CDR3 DNA reads as TGCGCCAGCAGCCAAGATAAGGGTTACGAGCAGTACTTC.

Here the CDR3 reads CATSSRGNEQFF. CDR3 sequence (DNA): TGTGCCACCAGCAGCAGGGGAAATGAGCAGTTCTTC. This chain connects TRBV15 to TRBJ2-1, with D perhaps TRBD1 (6 bases). Trimming shortened V by 3 bases and J by 7 bases, and 7 bases separated the two germline ends. This CDR3 has 12 amino acids. CDR1 is LNHNV, CDR2 YYDKDF, per germline (reference sequence).

The CDR3 spells CASSLSMGPTYEQYF. The DNA for the CDR3 is TGTGCCAGCAGTTTATCTATGGGCCCTACCTACGAGCAGTACTTC. The gene calls are TRBV27 and TRBJ2-7, with unresolved D. V lost 0 bases to trimming and J lost 2 bases, with 11 bases between them. The CDR3 runs 15 residues. CDR1 MNHEY and CDR2 SMNVEV come from the germline V gene (reference sequence).

Worth noting for this clone: Other DNA sequences from this sample encode an identical CDR3 as well. The chain combines TRBV7-9 with TRBJ2-7; maybe TRBD2 (6 bases). Trimming cost V 4 bases and J 2 bases, with 9 bases left between them. This CDR3 has 13 amino acids. Germline V lookup: CDR1 SEHNR, CDR2 FQNEAQ (reference sequence). In DNA, the CDR3 is TGTGCCAGCAGCTCCGGGACTCCCTACGAGCAGTACTTC. This gives the protein CASSSGTPYEQYF.

This rearrangement joins TRBV28 to TRBJ2-7; 8 nucleotides match TRBD2. Germline CDR1 is MDHEN and CDR2 is SYDVKM. Trimming took 5 bases from V and 4 from J; bases not matched to a gene: 10. The CDR3 totals 15 residues. This CDR3 is CASSPQSGRGYEQYF. The CDR3 coding sequence is TGTGCCAGCAGTCCCCAAAGCGGGAGAGGTTACGAGCAGTACTTC.

This clone was recorded once. The chain combines TRBV29-1 with TRBJ2-5, with D uncertain. CDR3 length equals 13 residues. Germline CDR1 is SQVTM and CDR2 is ANQGSEA. The V end lost 4 bases, the J end lost 2 bases, and 11 bases lay between the germline ends. Here the CDR3 reads CSVGVHIQETQYF. In nucleotides, the CDR3 is TGCAGCGTTGGGGTCCACATTCAAGAGACCCAGTACTTC.

The rearrangement joins TRBV27 to TRBJ2-1; 8 positions match TRBD2. Germline V gives CDR1 MNHEY, CDR2 SMNVEV (reference sequence). V trimming: 6 bases; J trimming: 2 bases; junction bases outside the gene matches: 6. The CDR3 extends over 15 amino acids. CDR3 DNA: TGTGCCAGCAGCAGTCGGGAGGGCCCCTACAATGAGCAGTTCTTC. Translation gives CASSSREGPYNEQFF.

The J gene is TRBJ2-2, the V gene TRBV7-6; perhaps TRBD1 as D (6 bases). The CDR3 is made up of 14 amino acids. Trimming shortened V by 7 bases and J by 5 bases, and 14 bases separated the two germline ends. Germline V CDR1 and CDR2: SGHVS, FNYEAQ. The CDR3 sequence: CASNPGGQTGELFF. In DNA form, the CDR3 reads TGTGCCAGCAACCCGGGCGGACAGACCGGGGAGCTGTTTTTT. Filled out from reference TRBV7-6 and TRBJ2-2, the complete variable domain reads GAGVSQSPRYKVTKRGQDVALRCDPISGHVSLYWYRQALGQGPEFLTYFNYEAQQDKSGLPNDRFSAERPEGSISTLTIQRTEQRDSAMYRCASNPGGQTGELFFGEGSRLTVL.

In this sample, this clone turned up once. The chain is built from TRBV14 and TRBJ2-2, with 11 nucleotides matching TRBD2. Per germline, CDR1 SGHDN and CDR2 FVKESK. This CDR3 region has 18 residues. Trimming cost V 1 base and J 3 bases; bases outside gene matches: 7. CDR3 in amino acids: CASSQVDTSGRYTGELFF. CDR3 nucleotides: TGTGCCAGCAGCCAAGTGGATACTAGCGGGAGATACACCGGGGAGCTGTTTTTT.

V is TRBV27 and J is TRBJ2-5, with no clear D. V shed 3 bases and J shed 4 bases, with 6 bases lying between them. CDR3 length: 12 amino acids. Germline CDR1 reads MNHEY; CDR2 reads SMNVEV (reference sequence). CDR3 bases: TGTGCCAGCAGTTTCCCCATAGAGACCCAGTACTTC. This translates into CASSFPIETQYF.

V gene TRBV5-4 combines with J gene TRBJ2-7; weak D call: TRBD2 (7 bases). V was pared by 0 bases and J by 6 bases, with 16 bases between. Germline values: CDR1 SGHNT, CDR2 YYREEE (reference sequence). CDR3 length: 15 residues. The CDR3 nucleotides read TGTGCCAGCAGCTTGGCCGGTGGGGGGGCGACCGAGCAGTACTTC. Amino acid sequence: CASSLAGGGATEQYF. Using reference TRBV5-4 and TRBJ2-7 for the parts outside the CDR3, the full variable domain is ETGVTQSPTHLIKTRGQQVTLRCSSQSGHNTVSWYQQALGQGPQFIFQYYREEENGRGNFPPRFSGLQFPNYSSELNVNALELDDSALYLCASSLAGGGATEQYFGPGTRLTVT.

This chain links TRBV18 with TRBJ2-1; weak D call: TRBD2 (6 bases). This CDR3 has 12 residues. Trimming took off 3 bases at V and 8 bases at J, with 8 bases between the two ends. Germline V gene sequence: CDR1 KGHSH, CDR2 LQKENI. This CDR3 reads CASSPEGDEQFF. The CDR3 nucleotides are TGTGCCAGCTCACCGGAGGGCGATGAGCAGTTCTTC.

V gene TRBV28 combines with J gene TRBJ2-1; 8 bases agree with TRBD2. This CDR3 contains 15 residues. Germline loops: CDR1 MDHEN, CDR2 SYDVKM. J lost 2 bases, V lost 3 bases, and 3 bases had no gene match. CDR3 residues: CASSFRREAYNEQFF. The CDR3, as DNA: TGTGCCAGCAGTTTTCGGCGGGAGGCCTACAATGAGCAGTTCTTC.

The chain has TRBV10-3 and TRBJ1-3, with no clear D. The germline gives CDR1 ENHRY, CDR2 SYGVKD. Trimming shortened V by 4 bases and J by 0 bases, and 10 bases separated the two germline ends. This CDR3 contains 15 residues. The CDR3 DNA follows: TGTGCCATCAGTGTAGCCCCAGACTCTGGAAACACCATATATTTT. This translates into CAISVAPDSGNTIYF.

This clone occurred once. The chain recombines TRBV5-6 with TRBJ2-7, with D uncertain. The CDR3 spans 13 residues. The germline V gene encodes CDR1 SGHDT and CDR2 YYEEEE. V shed 0 bases and J shed 1 base, with 5 bases lying between them. The CDR3 sequence is CASSLDPSYEQYF. The CDR3 nucleotides read TGTGCCAGCAGCTTGGACCCTTCCTACGAGCAGTACTTC.

The chain joins TRBV13 to TRBJ2-3, with a tentative D call TRBD2 (5 bases). V lost 5 bases and J 6 bases, leaving 18 bases between the germline ends. From germline, CDR1 is PRHDT and CDR2 FYEKMQ (reference sequence). CDR3 length: 15 amino acids. CDR3 residues: CASSGGSGMSDTQYF. As DNA, the CDR3 is TGTGCCAGCAGCGGAGGATCCGGGATGTCTGATACGCAGTATTTT. The full variable domain, with the rest looked up from reference TRBV13 and TRBJ2-3, is AAGVIQSPRHLIKEKRETATLKCYPIPRHDTVYWYQQGPGQDPQFLISFYEKMQSDKGSIPDRFSAQQFSDYHSELNMSSLELGDSALYFCASSGGSGMSDTQYFGPGTRLTVL.

This clone has just one count. The chain links TRBV28 to TRBJ1-2, with 7 bases identical to TRBD1. The trim removed 6 bases at V and 4 bases at J, leaving 11 bases unmatched. The germline V gene encodes CDR1 MDHEN and CDR2 SYDVKM. The CDR3 spans 15 residues. CDR3: CASRNTKGAGYGYTF. The DNA for the CDR3 is TGTGCCAGCAGAAATACAAAGGGGGCTGGCTATGGCTACACCTTC.

This chain joins TRBV7-8 and TRBJ2-2; perhaps TRBD2 as D (5 bases). The CDR3 is 17 residues long. CDR1 SGHVS and CDR2 FQNEAQ come from the germline V gene. The germline V and J ends were trimmed by 1 base and 0 bases, with 12 bases remaining between them. The DNA of the CDR3 is TGTGCCAGCAGCTTAGTTTTTCTCGGGGCGAACACCGGGGAGCTGTTTTTT. Translated, it gives CASSLVFLGANTGELFF.